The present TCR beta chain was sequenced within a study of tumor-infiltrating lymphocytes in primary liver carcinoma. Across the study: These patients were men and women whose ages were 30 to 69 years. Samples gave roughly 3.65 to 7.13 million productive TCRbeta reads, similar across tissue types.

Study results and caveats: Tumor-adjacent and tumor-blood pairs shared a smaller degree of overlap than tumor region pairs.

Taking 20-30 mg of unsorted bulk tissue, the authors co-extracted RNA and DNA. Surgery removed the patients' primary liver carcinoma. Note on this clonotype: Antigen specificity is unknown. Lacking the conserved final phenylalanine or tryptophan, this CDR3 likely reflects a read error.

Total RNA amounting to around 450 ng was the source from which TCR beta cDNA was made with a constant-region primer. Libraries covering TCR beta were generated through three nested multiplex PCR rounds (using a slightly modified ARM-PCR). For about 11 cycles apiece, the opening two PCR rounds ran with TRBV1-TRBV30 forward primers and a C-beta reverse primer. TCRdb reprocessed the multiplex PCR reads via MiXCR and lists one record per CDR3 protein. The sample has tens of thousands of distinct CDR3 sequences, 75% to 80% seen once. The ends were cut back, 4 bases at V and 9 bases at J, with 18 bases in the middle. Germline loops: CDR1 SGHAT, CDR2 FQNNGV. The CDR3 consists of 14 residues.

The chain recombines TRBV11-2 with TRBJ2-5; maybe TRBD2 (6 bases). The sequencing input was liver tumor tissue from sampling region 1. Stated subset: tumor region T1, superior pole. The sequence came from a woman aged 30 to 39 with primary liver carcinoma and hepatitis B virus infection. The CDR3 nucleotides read TGTGCCAGCAGCTCCCCGGGGTCCTGGGAGGCCCAGTACCTC. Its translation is CASSSPGSWEAQYL.